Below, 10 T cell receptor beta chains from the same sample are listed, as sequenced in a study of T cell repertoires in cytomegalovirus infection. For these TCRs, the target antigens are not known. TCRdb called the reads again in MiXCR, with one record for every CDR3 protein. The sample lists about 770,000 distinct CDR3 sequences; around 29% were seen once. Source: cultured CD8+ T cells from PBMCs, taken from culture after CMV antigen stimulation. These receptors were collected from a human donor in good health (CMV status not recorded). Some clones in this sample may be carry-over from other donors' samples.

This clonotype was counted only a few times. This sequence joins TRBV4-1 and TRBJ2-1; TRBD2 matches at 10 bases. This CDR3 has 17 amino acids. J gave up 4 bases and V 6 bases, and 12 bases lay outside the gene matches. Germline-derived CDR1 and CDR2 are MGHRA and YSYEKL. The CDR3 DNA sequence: TGCGCCAGCAGGGAAACCCAGCGGGGGGGCTTATACAATGAGCAGTTCTTC. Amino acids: CASRETQRGGLYNEQFF.

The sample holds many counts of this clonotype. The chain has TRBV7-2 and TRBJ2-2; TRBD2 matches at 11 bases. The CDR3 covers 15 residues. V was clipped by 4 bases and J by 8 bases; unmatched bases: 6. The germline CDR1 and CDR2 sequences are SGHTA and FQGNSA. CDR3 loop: CASSYTSGGGGELFF. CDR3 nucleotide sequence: TGTGCCAGCAGCTACACTAGCGGGGGTGGGGGGGAGCTGTTTTTT.

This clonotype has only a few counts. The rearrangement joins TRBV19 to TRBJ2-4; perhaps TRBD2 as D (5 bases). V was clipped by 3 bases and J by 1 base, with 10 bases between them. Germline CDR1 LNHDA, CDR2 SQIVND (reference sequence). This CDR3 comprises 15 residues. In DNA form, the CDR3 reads TGTGCCAGTAGTATGGCGAGGGCCGCCAAAAACATTCAGTACTTC. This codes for CASSMARAAKNIQYF.

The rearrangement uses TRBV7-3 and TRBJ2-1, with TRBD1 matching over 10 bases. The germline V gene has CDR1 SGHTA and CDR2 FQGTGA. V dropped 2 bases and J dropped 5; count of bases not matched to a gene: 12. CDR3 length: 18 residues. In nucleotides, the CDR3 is TGTGCCAGCAGCTTATTTCCCCCGGACAGGGGGGCCGACAATGAGCAGTTCTTC. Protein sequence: CASSLFPPDRGADNEQFF.

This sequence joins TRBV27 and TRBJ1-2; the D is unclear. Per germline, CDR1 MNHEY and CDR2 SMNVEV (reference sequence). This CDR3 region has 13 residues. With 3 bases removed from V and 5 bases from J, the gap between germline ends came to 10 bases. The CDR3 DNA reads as TGTGCCAGCAGTTTTCAGGCTGAATATGGCTACACCTTC. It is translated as CASSFQAEYGYTF.

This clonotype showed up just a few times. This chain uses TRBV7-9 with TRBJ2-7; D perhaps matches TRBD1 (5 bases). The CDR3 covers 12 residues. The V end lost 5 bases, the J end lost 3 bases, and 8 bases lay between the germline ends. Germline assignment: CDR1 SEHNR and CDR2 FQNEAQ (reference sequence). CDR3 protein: CASSDTGYEQYV. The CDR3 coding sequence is TGTGCCAGCAGCGATACAGGCTACGAGCAGTACGTC.

In DNA, the CDR3 is TGCAGCGTTGAAGATTCCGGGATCGGTGAAGCTTTCTTT. Its translation is CSVEDSGIGEAFF. The rearrangement links TRBV29-1 to TRBJ1-1; D ambiguous. The V end was cut by 0 bases, the J end by 7 bases, with 12 bases between. CDR3 length: 13 amino acids. CDR1 SQVTM and CDR2 ANQGSEA come from the germline V gene. The full variable domain, its missing parts supplied by reference TRBV29-1 and TRBJ1-1, is SAVISQKPSRDICQRGTSLTIQCQVDSQVTMMFWYRQQPGQSLTLIATANQGSEATYESGFVIDKFPISRPNLTFSTLTVSNMSPEDSSIYLCSVEDSGIGEAFFGQGTRLTVV.

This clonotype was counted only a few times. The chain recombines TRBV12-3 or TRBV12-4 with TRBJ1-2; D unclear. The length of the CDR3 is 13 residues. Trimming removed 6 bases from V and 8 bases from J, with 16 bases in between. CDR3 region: CASSPPTVLGYTF. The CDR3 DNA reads TGTGCCAGCAGCCCCCCAACAGTTCTCGGCTACACCTTC.

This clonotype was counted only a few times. CDR3 residues: CASSIRPDQANTEAFF. The CDR3 bases are TGTGCCAGTAGTATCAGACCGGACCAAGCGAACACTGAAGCTTTCTTT. This rearrangement joins TRBV19 to TRBJ1-1; D not resolved. The CDR3 covers 16 residues. Trimming took 3 bases from V and 1 from J, leaving 15 bases between them. The germline CDR1 and CDR2 sequences are LNHDA and SQIVND (reference sequence). Full variable domain (remainder filled in from reference TRBV19 and TRBJ1-1): DGGITQSPKYLFRKEGQNVTLSCEQNLNHDAMYWYRQDPGQGLRLIYYSQIVNDFQKGDIAEGYSVSREKKESFPLTVTSAQKNPTAFYLCASSIRPDQANTEAFFGQGTRLTVV.

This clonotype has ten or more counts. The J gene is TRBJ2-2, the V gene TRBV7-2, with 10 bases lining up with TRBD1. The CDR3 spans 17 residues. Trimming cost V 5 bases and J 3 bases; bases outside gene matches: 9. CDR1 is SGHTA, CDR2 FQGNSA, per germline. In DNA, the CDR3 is TGTGCCAGCAGCCGAGGACAGGGGGGAAAGTACACCGGGGAGCTGTTTTTT. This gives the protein CASSRGQGGKYTGELFF.